This T cell receptor beta chain was found in a study of blood T cells in healthy people across ages. Using a J-beta primer mix together with a sample-barcoded 5' primer, a second PCR was run for roughly 6 to 12 cycles. From the 5' RACE reads, TCRdb called clonotypes with MiXCR, one entry per CDR3 protein. The data show more than 800,000 distinct CDR3 sequences, 40% to 50% seen once. The germline gives CDR1 SSHAT, CDR2 FNYEAQ (reference sequence). The CDR3 totals 12 residues. General study results and limits: Greater diversity and more naive CD4+ cells were seen in long-lived donors than in aged donors.

For this clonotype: Its antigen is currently unknown.

The TCR originated in an older woman in good health. Sequencing was done on a sample of blood. The chain couples TRBV7-7 to TRBJ2-5, with a tentative D call TRBD2 (5 bases). The J call is uncertain, as TRBJ2-1 better fits the DNA end. The CDR3 here is CASSSVGETQFF. CDR3 DNA sequence: TGTGCCAGCAGCTCCGTGGGAGAGACCCAGTTCTTC.